This T cell receptor beta chain was sequenced for a study of CD8+CD57+ T cells in acquired aplastic anemia. The study, taken as a whole, reports: Total CD4+ and CD8+ pools in patients were more diverse than the CD8+CD57+ cells of those patients.

Regarding this clonotype: What it binds is unknown.

All sequencing subjects had displayed CD8+CD57+ cell expansion on flow cytometry. This CDR3 region has 16 residues. CDR1 is SGHTA, CDR2 FQGNSA, per germline. V was trimmed by 3 bases and J by 4 bases, leaving 17 bases between them. The use of genomic DNA as template underpinned the TCR beta VDJ and CDR3 profiling. TCRdb re-analysed the reads in MiXCR, keeping a single row per CDR3 protein. The sample includes about 20,000 distinct CDR3 sequences, less than 40% of them seen just once. The chain couples TRBV7-2 to TRBJ2-3; possibly TRBD1 for D (6 bases). The TCR was taken from a human donor with aplastic anemia. The sequenced material came from CD8+CD57+ T cells sorted from PBMCs. Subset denoted: bead-enriched CD8+CD57+ effector memory T cells from SAA patients. Here the CDR3 reads CASSFRQEAQSDTQYF. CDR3 DNA sequence: TGTGCCAGCAGCTTCCGACAGGAGGCTCAGTCAGATACGCAGTATTTT.